This T cell receptor (beta chain) was captured by sequencing in a study of T cells after posttransplantation cyclophosphamide. Libraries were prepared by immunoSEQ multiplex PCR; TCRdb keeps only in-frame clonotypes and omits some of them. Of under 75,000 clones listed, 93% were seen once; the top ten hold approximately 2.7%. The sequence came from a woman in her 30s in good health and a related stem cell transplant donor. Sequenced: PBMCs.

CDR3 loop: CASSPGQGPTYGYTF. The DNA for the CDR3 is TGCGCCAGCAGCCCCGGGCAGGGGCCAACATATGGCTACACCTTC. This chain uses TRBV4-1 with TRBJ1-2; weak D call: TRBD1 (6 bases). This CDR3 region has 15 residues. V was cut by 4 bases and J by 5 bases, with 17 bases left in between. Germline CDR1 MGHRA, CDR2 YSYEKL.